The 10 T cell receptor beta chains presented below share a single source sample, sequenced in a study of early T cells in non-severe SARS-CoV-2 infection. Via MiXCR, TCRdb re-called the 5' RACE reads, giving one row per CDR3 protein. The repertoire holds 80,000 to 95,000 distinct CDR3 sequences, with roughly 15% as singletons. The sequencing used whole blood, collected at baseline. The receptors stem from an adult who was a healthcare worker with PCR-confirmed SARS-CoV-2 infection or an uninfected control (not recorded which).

The CDR3 nucleotides read TGTGCCAGCAGCCCTAGCGGGAATTTTGACGAGCAGTACTTC. It codes for CASSPSGNFDEQYF. This sequence joins TRBV7-9 and TRBJ2-7; 9 bases fit TRBD2. Germline CDR1 SEHNR, CDR2 FQNEAQ (reference sequence). CDR3 length equals 14 residues. Trimming removed 5 bases from V and 5 bases from J; junction bases left unmatched: 7.

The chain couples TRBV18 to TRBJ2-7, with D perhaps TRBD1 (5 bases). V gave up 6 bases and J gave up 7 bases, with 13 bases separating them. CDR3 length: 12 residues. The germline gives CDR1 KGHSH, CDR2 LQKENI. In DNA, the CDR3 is TGTGCCAGCTCCCCTACAGGCCTGGAGCAGTACTTC. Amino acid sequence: CASSPTGLEQYF. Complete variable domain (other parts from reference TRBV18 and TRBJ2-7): NAGVMQNPRHLVRRRGQEARLRCSPMKGHSHVYWYRQLPEEGLKFMVYLQKENIIDESGMPKERFSAEFPKEGPSILRIQQVVRGDSAAYFCASSPTGLEQYFGPGTRLTVT.

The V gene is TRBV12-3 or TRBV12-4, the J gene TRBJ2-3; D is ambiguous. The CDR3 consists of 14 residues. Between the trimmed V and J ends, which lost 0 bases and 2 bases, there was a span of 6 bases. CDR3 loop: CASSLAADTDTQYF. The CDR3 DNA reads TGTGCCAGCAGTTTAGCCGCAGACACAGATACGCAGTATTTT.

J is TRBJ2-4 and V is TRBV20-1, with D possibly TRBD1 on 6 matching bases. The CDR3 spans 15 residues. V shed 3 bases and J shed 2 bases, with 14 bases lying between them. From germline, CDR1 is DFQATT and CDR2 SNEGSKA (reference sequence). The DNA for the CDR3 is TGCAGTGCTAGGGATGTACAGGGCACCAAAAACATTCAGTACTTC. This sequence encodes CSARDVQGTKNIQYF.

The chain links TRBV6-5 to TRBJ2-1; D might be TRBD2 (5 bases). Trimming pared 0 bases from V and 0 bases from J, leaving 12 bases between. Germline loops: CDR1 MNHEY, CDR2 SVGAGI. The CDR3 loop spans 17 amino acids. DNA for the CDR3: TGTGCCAGCAGTTACTCCATTAGCGCAAGCTCCTACAATGAGCAGTTCTTC. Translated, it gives CASSYSISASSYNEQFF.

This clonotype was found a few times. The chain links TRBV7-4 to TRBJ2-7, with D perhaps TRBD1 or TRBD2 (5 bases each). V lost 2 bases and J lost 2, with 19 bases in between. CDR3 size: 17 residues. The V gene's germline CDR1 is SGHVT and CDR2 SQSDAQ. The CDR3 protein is CASSLSRGPILPYEQYF. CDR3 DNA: TGTGCCAGCAGCTTAAGCCGGGGCCCGATACTTCCCTACGAGCAGTACTTC.

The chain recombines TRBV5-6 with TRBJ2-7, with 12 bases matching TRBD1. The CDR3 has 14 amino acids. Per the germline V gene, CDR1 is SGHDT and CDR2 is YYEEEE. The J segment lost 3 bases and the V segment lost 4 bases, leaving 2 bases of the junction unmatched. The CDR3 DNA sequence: TGTGCCAGCAGCCGGGACAGGGGGCTCTACGAGCAGTACTTC. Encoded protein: CASSRDRGLYEQYF.

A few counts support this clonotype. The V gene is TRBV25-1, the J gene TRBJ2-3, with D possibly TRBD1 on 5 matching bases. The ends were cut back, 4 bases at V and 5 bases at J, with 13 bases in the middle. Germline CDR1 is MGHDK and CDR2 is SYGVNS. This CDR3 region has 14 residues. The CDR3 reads CASSVRAPGDTQYF. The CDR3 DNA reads TGTGCCAGCAGTGTCAGGGCACCGGGAGATACGCAGTATTTT.

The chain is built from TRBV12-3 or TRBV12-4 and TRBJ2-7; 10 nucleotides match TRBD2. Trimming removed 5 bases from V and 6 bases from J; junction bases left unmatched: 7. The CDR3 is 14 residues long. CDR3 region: CASSGTSVFSEQYF. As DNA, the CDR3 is TGTGCCAGCAGTGGGACTAGCGTATTCTCCGAGCAGTACTTC.

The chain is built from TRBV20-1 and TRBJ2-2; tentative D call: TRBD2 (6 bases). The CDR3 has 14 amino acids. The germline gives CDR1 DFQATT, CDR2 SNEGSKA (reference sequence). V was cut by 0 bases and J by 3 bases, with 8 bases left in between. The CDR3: CSARDWRDTGELFF. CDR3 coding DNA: TGCAGTGCTAGAGATTGGAGGGACACCGGGGAGCTGTTTTTT.